This T cell receptor (beta chain) was retrieved from a study of CD8+CD57+ T cells in acquired aplastic anemia. The V segment lost 6 bases and the J segment 5 bases; nucleotides outside the gene matches: 7. This CDR3 contains 13 residues. Germline V gene lookup returns CDR1 DFQATT and CDR2 SNEGSKA (reference sequence). Genomic DNA constituted the template upon which TCR beta VDJ and CDR3 profiling was performed. Each CDR3 protein is one row after TCRdb ran MiXCR on the reads. The table shows fewer than 250,000 distinct CDR3 sequences, with around half occurring only once. V and J are TRBV20-1 and TRBJ2-7; 10 bases align to TRBD1. The sequence derives from a human donor in good health, serving as a control. Material for sequencing was sorted CD4+, CD8+, or CD8+CD57+ T cells (not recorded which) from PBMCs. CDR3 sequence reads: CSAQGQGNDEQYF. The DNA for the CDR3 is TGCAGTGCCCAGGGACAGGGGAACGACGAGCAGTACTTC.